Following are 10 T cell receptor beta chains from one sample sequenced in a study of blood T cells in healthy people across ages (dated by TCRdb to the mid-2010s). Library method: 5' RACE. The reads were generated on an Illumina HiSeq 2500. A second PCR of roughly 6 to 11 cycles was performed with a sample-barcoded 5' primer and a J-beta primer mix. In TCRdb, the public reads were trimmed at Q25 with fastp and aligned with MiXCR, with productive beta chains retained. Every entry covers one CDR3 protein and lists the most common genes and DNA from its rows. The sample table records roughly 1,100,000 distinct CDR3 sequences; under 30% of these occur just once. In total, the top ten clones hold about 0.8% of the sample. This sample also belongs to another study, concerning T cells of mothers and their children.

The source material was blood. The receptors stem from a girl aged 2-10 years in good health.

This clonotype was detected only a few times. The chain is built from TRBV3-1 and TRBJ1-3, with D uncertain. Germline CDR1 LGHDT, CDR2 YNNKEL (reference sequence). The CDR3 spans 17 residues. Deletions cut 0 bases from V and 0 bases from J, with 12 bases between. The CDR3 DNA is TGTGCCAGCAGCCAAGAGACAAGAGGCCCCTCTGGAAACACCATATATTTT. It is translated as CASSQETRGPSGNTIYF. The whole variable domain, remainder taken from reference TRBV3-1 and TRBJ1-3, is DTAVSQTPKYLVTQMGNDKSIKCEQNLGHDTMYWYKQDSKKFLKIMFSYNNKELIINETVPNRFSPKSPDKAHLNLHINSLELGDSAVYFCASSQETRGPSGNTIYFGEGSWLTVV.

This clonotype was seen only a few times. The V gene is TRBV20-1, the J gene TRBJ1-4; 7 nucleotides agree with TRBD1. The CDR3 runs to 15 residues. V lost 2 bases, J lost 5 bases, and 8 bases stayed unmatched. Looked up from germline, CDR1 is DFQATT and CDR2 is SNEGSKA (reference sequence). CDR3 nucleotide sequence: TGCAGTGCTAGATCCTCGGGACAGATCAATGAAAAACTGTTTTTT. Translated: CSARSSGQINEKLFF.

A few counts support this clonotype. The V call is TRBV29-1, the J call TRBJ1-3, with D hard to call. CDR1 is SQVTM and CDR2 is ANQGSEA in the germline V gene. V was cut by 4 bases and J by 0 bases, with 7 bases left in between. The CDR3 length is 13 residues. CDR3 amino acids: CSVVGPSGNTIYF. The CDR3 coding sequence is TGCAGCGTTGTGGGCCCCTCTGGAAACACCATATATTTT.

This chain uses TRBV6-5 with TRBJ1-1; D remains ambiguous. V shed 6 bases and J shed 1 base, with 15 bases lying between them. This CDR3 contains 15 residues. From germline, CDR1 is MNHEY and CDR2 SVGAGI. The CDR3 spells CASSRLRSANTEAFF. The CDR3 DNA follows: TGTGCCAGCAGCCGCCTTCGATCGGCGAACACTGAAGCTTTCTTT.

V usage is TRBV20-1 and J usage is TRBJ2-5; D is unclear. The CDR3 contains 12 residues. V shed 3 bases and J shed 3 bases, with 8 bases lying between them. From germline, CDR1 is DFQATT and CDR2 SNEGSKA (reference sequence). The CDR3 region has the DNA TGCAGTGCTAGCAATGTTGAAGAGACCCAGTACTTC. Translation: CSASNVEETQYF.

This chain connects TRBV10-3 to TRBJ2-7; D might be TRBD1 (7 bases). The CDR3 consists of 13 residues. Per the germline V gene, CDR1 is ENHRY and CDR2 is SYGVKD. The V end was cut by 4 bases, the J end by 6 bases, with 13 bases between. CDR3 DNA: TGTGCCATCAGTGTCGACAGGGAGGTCGAGCAGTACTTC. Translated: CAISVDREVEQYF.

The V and J genes are TRBV20-1 and TRBJ2-1; 7 bases are shared with TRBD2. V lost 6 bases, J lost 6 bases, and 8 bases stayed unmatched. Germline CDR1 DFQATT, CDR2 SNEGSKA (reference sequence). The CDR3 is made up of 13 amino acids. The CDR3 spells CSAPGTNRNEQFF. CDR3 coding DNA: TGCAGTGCACCCGGGACTAACCGCAATGAGCAGTTCTTC.

The chain employs TRBV7-9 and TRBJ2-1, with 7 bases identical to TRBD1. Losses at the gene ends were 1 base for V and 1 base for J; bases not matched to a gene: 1. Looked up from germline, CDR1 is SEHNR and CDR2 is FQNEAQ (reference sequence). This CDR3 region has 15 residues. CDR3 loop: CASSLEDRSYNEQFF. The CDR3 DNA is TGTGCCAGCAGCTTAGAGGACAGGTCCTACAATGAGCAGTTCTTC.

This clonotype was counted a few times. Written as DNA, the CDR3 is TGCAGCGTTGCACCCGCTCTTACGGGGAACAATGAGCAGTTCTTC. This gives the protein CSVAPALTGNNEQFF. The chain employs TRBV29-1 and TRBJ2-1, with a possible D match to TRBD2 (5 bases). This CDR3 is built from 15 residues. V shed 4 bases and J shed 5 bases, with 18 bases lying between them. Germline V CDR1 and CDR2: SQVTM, ANQGSEA.

There are many counts of this clonotype. The chain combines TRBV28 with TRBJ2-3; D uncertain. Germline CDR1 and CDR2: MDHEN and SYDVKM. The CDR3 has 15 residues. V lost 5 bases, J lost 0 bases, and 12 bases lay in between. CDR3 nucleotides: TGTGCCAGCAGTCGCAGTTATGACAGCACAGATACGCAGTATTTT. Its translation: CASSRSYDSTDTQYF.